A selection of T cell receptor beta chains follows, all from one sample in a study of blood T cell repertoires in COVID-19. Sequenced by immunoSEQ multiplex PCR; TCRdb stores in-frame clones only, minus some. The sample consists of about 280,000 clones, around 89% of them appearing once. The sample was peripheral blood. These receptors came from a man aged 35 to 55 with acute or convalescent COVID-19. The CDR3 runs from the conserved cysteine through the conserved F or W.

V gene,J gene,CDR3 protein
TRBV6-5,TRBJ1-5,CASRLTQVNQPQHF
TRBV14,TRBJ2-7,CASSQGSTGIYEQYF
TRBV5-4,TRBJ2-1,CASSFLRGQVYNEQFF
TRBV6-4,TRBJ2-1,CASSDSTGARSYNEQFF
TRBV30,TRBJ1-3,CAWQPGLTGNTIYF
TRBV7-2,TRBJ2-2,CASSPGQVSGELFF
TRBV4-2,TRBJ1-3,CASSQDIPGGTIYF
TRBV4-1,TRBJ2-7,CASSQDWSQTYEQYF
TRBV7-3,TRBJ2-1,CASSPGLAGLPEQFF
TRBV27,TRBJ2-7,CASSLLAGASSYEQYF
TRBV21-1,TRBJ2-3,CASSKSPGPEGDTQYF
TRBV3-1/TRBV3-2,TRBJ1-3,CASSQGTGNTIYF
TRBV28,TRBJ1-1,CASSLRQGEAFF
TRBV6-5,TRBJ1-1,CASTLEPGATEAFF
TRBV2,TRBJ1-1,CASTEGNWVAFF
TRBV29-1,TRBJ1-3,CSVDADSSGNTIYF
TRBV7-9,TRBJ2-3,CASSFKGATDTQYF
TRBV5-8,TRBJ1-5,CASSPGALENQPQHF
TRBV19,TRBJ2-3,CASNAGGGGPDTQYF
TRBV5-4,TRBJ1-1,CASSGPRTGGTEAFF
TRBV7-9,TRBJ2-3,CASSSSPDTQYF
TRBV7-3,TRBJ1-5,CATSWGGDSNQPQHF
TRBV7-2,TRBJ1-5,CASSSTGFGNQPQHF
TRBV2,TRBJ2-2,CASSPVASGSGELFF
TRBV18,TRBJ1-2,CASSLQPAGTGGISYGYTF
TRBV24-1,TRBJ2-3,CATSDLGPGGVVDTQYF
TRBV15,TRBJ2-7,CATSRGSGQTYEQYF
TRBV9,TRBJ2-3,CASSVGREMGQYF
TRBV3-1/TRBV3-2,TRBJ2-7,CASSQRDNSYEQYF
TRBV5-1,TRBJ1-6,CASSLKSDSPLHF
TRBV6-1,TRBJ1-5,CASSEWSSQPQHF
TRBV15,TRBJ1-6,CATSSKTGQKSPLHF
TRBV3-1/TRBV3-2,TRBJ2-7,CASSQFLGPYEQYF
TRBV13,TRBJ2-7,CASSYDRGRGIHEQYF
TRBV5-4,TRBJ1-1,CASSPRIETEAFF
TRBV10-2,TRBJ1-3,CAVTGGDTIYF
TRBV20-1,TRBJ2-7,CSASRGQGYEQYF
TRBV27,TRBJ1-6,CASRPGHNNSPLHF
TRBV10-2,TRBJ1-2,CASSPTGSGNYGYTF
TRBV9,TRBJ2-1,CASSYQVGGLYNEQFF
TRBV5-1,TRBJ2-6,CASSLSRGEFSGANVLTF
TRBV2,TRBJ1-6,CASSPDRSSPLHF
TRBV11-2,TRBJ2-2,CASSFGQGYTGELFF
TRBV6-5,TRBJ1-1,CASSLWGTGNTEAFF